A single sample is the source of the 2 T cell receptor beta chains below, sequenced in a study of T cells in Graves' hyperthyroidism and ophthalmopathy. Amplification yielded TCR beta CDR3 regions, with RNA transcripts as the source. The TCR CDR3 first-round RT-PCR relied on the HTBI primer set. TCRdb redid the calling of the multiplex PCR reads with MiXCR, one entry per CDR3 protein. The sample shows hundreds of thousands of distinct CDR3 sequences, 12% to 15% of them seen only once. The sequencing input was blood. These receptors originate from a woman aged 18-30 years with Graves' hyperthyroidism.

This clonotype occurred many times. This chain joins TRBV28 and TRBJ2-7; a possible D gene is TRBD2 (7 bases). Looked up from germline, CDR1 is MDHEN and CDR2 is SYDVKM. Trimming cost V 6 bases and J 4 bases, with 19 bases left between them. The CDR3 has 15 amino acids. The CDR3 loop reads CASSPTRGARYEQYF. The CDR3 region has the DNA TGTGCCAGCAGCCCAACTCGGGGGGCGAGATACGAGCAGTACTTC.

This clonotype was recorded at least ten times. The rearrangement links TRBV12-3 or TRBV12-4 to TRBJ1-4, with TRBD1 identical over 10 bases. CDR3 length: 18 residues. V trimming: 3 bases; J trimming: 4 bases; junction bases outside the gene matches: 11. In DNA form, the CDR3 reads TGTGCCAGCAGTTTGGCACTCGGACAGGGGGACGGTAATGAAAAACTGTTTTTT. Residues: CASSLALGQGDGNEKLFF.